This T cell receptor (beta chain) was retrieved from a study of T cells in localized non-small cell lung cancer. Trimming removed 2 bases at V and 7 bases at J, with 12 bases between. This CDR3 region has 13 residues. Germline CDR1 and CDR2: SQVTM and ANQGSEA. Study outcomes and limitations: Because sequencing included only one region (of the tumor), heterogeneity remains possible. A median of approximately 60 of the top 100 tumor clones appeared in adjacent lung, which was paired and uninvolved.

Method: immunoSEQ multiplex PCR; TCRdb's copy keeps in-frame clones and lacks some. The sample shows some 16,000 clones, approximately 89% of them seen only once. Worth noting for this clone: Its antigen is unknown.

The specimen was peripheral blood, collected before any cancer treatment. This rearrangement joins TRBV29-1 to TRBJ2-1; the D gene could be TRBD1 or TRBD2 (5 bases each). This receptor was identified in a female donor over 55 with stage III squamous cell lung carcinoma. CDR3 sequence reads: CSVETLEGNEQFF. CDR3 bases: TGCAGCGTTGAAACACTAGAGGGGAATGAGCAGTTCTTC.